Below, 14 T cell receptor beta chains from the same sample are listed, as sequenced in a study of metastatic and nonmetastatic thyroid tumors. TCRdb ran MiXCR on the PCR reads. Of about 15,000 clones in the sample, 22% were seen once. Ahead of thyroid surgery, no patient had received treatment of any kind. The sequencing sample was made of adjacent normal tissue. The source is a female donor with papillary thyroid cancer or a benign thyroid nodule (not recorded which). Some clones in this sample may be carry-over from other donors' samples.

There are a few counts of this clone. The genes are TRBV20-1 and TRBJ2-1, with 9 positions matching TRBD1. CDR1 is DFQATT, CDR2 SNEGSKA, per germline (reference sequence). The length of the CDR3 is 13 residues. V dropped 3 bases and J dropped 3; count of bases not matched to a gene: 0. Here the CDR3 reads CSARTGGYNEQFF. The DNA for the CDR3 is TGCAGTGCTAGGACAGGGGGCTACAATGAGCAGTTCTTC.

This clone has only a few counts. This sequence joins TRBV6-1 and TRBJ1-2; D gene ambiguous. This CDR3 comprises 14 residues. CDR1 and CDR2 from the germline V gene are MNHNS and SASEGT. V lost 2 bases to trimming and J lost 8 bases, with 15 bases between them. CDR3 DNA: TGTGCCAGCAGTGAATGGATACAGAGTAACGGCTACACCTTC. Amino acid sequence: CASSEWIQSNGYTF.

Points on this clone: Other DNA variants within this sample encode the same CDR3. The chain's CDR3 is CAWSARPNEKLFF. The CDR3 DNA follows: TGTGCCTGGAGTGCTCGGCCGAATGAAAAACTGTTTTTT. The chain uses TRBV30 and TRBJ1-4; D is unresolved. Germline lookup yields CDR1 GTSNPN and CDR2 SVGIG (reference sequence). The V and J ends lost 1 base and 5 bases respectively, with 8 bases between them. The CDR3 runs 13 residues.

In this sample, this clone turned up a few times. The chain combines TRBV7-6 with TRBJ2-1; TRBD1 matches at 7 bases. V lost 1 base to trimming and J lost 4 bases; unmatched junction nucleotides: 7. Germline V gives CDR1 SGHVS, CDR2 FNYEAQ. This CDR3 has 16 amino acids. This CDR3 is CASSLGTGDRYNEQFF. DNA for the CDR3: TGTGCCAGCAGCTTAGGAACAGGGGACCGATACAATGAGCAGTTCTTC.

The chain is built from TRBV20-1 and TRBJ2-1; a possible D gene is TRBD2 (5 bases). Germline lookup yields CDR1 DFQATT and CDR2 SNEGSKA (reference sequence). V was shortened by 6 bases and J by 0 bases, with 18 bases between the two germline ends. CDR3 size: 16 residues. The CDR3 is CSAVIASPRSYNEQFF. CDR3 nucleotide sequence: TGCAGTGCCGTTATAGCGTCGCCCCGCTCCTACAATGAGCAGTTCTTC.

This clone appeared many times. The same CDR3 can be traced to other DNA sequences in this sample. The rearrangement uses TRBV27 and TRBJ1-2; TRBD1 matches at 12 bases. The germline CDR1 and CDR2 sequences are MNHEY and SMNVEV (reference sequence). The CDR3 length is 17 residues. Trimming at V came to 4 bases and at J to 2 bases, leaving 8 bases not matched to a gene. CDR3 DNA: TGTGCCAGCAGTTCGACGGGACAGGGGGCCTCCAACTATGGCTACACCTTC. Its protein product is CASSSTGQGASNYGYTF.

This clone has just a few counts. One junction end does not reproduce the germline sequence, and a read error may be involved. The CDR3 here is CAISESRQSCEQYF. The CDR3 DNA sequence: TGTGCCATCAGTGAGTCGAGACAGTCCTGCGAGCAGTACTTC. The chain links TRBV10-3 to TRBJ2-7, with D possibly TRBD1 on 5 matching bases. CDR3 length: 14 residues. CDR1 is ENHRY, CDR2 SYGVKD, per germline.

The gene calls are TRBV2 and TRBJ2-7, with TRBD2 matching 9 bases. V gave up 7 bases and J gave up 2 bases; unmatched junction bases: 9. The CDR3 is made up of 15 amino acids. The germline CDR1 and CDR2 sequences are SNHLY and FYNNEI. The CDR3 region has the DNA TGTGCCAGCAAGGCGGGAGGGTTCGGTGCCTACGAGCAGTACTTC. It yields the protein CASKAGGFGAYEQYF.

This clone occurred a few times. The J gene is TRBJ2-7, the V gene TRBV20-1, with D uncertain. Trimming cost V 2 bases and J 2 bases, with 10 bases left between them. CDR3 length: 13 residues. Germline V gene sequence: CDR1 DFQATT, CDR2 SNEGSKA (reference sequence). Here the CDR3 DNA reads TGCAGTGCTAGACCCAGCGACCCCTACGAGCAGTACTTC. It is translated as CSARPSDPYEQYF.

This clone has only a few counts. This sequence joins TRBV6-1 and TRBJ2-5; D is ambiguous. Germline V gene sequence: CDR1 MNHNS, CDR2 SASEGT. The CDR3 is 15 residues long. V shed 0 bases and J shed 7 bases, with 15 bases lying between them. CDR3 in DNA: TGTGCCAGCAGTGAAGCGGGTAGGAGCGTCCGGACCCAGTACTTC. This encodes CASSEAGRSVRTQYF.

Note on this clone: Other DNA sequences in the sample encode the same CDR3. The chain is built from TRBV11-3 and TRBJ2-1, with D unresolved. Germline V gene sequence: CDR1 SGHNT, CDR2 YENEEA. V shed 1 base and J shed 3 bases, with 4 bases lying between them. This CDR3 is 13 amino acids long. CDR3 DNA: TGTGCCAGCAGCTTAGGGAACTACAATGAGCAGTTCTTC. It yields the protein CASSLGNYNEQFF. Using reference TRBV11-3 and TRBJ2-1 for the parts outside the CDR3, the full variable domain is EAGVVQSPRYKIIEKKQPVAFWCNPISGHNTLYWYLQNLGQGPELLIRYENEEAVDDSQLPKDRFSAERLKGVDSTLKIQPAELGDSAVYLCASSLGNYNEQFFGPGTRLTVL.

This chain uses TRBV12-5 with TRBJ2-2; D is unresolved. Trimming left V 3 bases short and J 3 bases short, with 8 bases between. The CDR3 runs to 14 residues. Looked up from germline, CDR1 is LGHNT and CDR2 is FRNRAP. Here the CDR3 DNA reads TGTGCTAGTGGTTTAGAAGCTCACACCGGGGAGCTGTTTTTT. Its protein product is CASGLEAHTGELFF.

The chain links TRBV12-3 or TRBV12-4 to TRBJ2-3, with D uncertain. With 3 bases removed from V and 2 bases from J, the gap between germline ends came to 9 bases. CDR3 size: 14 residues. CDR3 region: CASSFSLTTDTQYF. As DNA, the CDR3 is TGTGCCAGCAGTTTCTCCCTAACCACAGATACGCAGTATTTT.

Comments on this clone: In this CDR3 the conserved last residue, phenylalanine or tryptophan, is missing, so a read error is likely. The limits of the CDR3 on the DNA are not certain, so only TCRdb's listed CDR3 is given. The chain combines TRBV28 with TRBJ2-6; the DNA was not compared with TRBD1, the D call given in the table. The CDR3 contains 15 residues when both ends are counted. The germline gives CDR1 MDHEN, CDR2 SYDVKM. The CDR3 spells CASSRRVAGSNVLTL.